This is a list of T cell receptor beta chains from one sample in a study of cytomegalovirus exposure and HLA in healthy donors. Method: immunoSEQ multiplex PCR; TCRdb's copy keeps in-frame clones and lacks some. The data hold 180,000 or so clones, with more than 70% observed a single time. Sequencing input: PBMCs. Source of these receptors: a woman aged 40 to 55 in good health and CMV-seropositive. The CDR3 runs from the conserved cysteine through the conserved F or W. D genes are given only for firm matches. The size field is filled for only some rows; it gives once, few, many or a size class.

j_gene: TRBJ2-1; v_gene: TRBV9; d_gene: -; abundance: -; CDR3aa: CASSPRATYNEQFF; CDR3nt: TGTGCCAGCAGCCCTCGAGCCACCTACAATGAGCAGTTCTTC
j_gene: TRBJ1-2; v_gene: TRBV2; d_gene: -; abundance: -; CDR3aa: CASSPQGVGYGYTF; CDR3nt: TGTGCCAGCAGTCCACAGGGTGTAGGCTATGGCTACACCTTC
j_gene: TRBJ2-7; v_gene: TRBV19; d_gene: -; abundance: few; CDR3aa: CATAISPGQSYEQYF; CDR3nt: TGTGCCACTGCTATCTCTCCGGGACAATCCTACGAGCAGTACTTC
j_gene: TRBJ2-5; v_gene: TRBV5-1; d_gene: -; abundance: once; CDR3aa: CASSLVGGGETQYF; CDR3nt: TGCGCCAGCAGCTTGGTCGGGGGAGGAGAGACCCAGTACTTC
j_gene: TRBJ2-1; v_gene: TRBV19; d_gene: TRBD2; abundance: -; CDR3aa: CASTKAIAGDYSYNEQFF; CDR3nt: TGTGCCAGTACCAAGGCGATAGCGGGAGACTACTCCTACAATGAGCAGTTCTTC
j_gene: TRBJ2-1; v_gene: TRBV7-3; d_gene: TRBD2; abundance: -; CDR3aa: CASSTGGRAHEQFF; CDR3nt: TGTGCCAGCAGCACAGGAGGGAGGGCCCATGAGCAGTTCTTC
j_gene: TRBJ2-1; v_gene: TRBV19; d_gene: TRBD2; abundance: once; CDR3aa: CASSLGLAGTNEQFF; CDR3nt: TGTGCCAGTAGTCTTGGTCTAGCGGGAACCAATGAGCAGTTCTTC
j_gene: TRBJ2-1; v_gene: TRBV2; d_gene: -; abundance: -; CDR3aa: CASSLEVVSSSYNEQFF; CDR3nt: TGTGCCAGCAGTTTGGAGGTGGTATCTAGCTCCTACAATGAGCAGTTCTTC
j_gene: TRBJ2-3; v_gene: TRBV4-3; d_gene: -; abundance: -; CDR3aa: CASSPGHSSTDTQYF; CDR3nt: TGCGCCAGCAGCCCCGGACACTCTAGCACAGATACGCAGTATTTT
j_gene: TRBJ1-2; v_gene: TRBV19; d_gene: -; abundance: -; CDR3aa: CASMGGNYGYTF; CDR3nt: TGTGCCAGTATGGGAGGGAACTATGGCTACACCTTC
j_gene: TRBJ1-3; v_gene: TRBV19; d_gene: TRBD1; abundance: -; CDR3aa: CASRERGQGRNTIYF; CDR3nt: TGTGCCAGCCGAGAGCGGGGACAGGGTAGAAACACCATATATTTT
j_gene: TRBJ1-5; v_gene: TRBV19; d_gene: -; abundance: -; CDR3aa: CASSIGAPYNQPQHF; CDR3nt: TGTGCCAGTAGTATAGGAGCACCATACAATCAGCCCCAGCATTTT
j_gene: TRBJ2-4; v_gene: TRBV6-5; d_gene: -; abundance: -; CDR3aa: CASSYSSGKNIQYF; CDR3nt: TGTGCCAGCAGTTACTCTAGCGGCAAAAACATTCAGTACTTC
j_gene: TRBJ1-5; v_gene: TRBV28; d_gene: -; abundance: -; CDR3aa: CASRVSAGRNQPQHF; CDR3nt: TGTGCCAGCAGGGTCTCCGCGGGTCGCAATCAGCCCCAGCATTTT
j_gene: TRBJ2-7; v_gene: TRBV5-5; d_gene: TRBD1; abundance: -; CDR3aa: CASRNDRAASYEQYF; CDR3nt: TGTGCCAGCAGGAACGACAGGGCGGCGTCCTACGAGCAGTACTTC
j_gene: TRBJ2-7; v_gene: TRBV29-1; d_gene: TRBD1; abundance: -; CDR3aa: CSVLPGQSFYEQYF; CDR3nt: TGCAGCGTCTTACCGGGACAGTCTTTCTACGAGCAGTACTTC
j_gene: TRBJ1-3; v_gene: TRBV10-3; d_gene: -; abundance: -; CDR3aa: CASRPGTSSGNTIYF; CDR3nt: TGTGCCTCCCGCCCCGGGACAAGCTCTGGAAACACCATATATTTT
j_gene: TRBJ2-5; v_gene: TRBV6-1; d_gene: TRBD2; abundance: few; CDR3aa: CATSSGTTDQETQYF; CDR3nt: TGTGCCACCAGTAGCGGGACAACAGATCAAGAGACCCAGTACTTC
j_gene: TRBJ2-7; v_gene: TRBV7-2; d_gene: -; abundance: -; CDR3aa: CASSSGRKREQYF; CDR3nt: TGTGCCAGCAGCTCAGGGCGGAAGAGGGAGCAGTACTTC
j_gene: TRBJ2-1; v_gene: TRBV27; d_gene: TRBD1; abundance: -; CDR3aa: CASSPRGQGANEQFF; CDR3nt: TGTGCCAGCAGTCCGCGGGGACAGGGGGCTAATGAGCAGTTCTTC
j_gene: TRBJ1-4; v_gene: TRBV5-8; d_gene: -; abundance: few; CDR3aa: CASSRRDFEKLFF; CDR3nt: TGTGCCAGCAGCCGCCGGGACTTTGAAAAACTGTTTTTT
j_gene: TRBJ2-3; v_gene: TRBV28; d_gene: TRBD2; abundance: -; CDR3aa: CASTRGLAGGITDTQYF; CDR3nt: TGTGCCAGCACTCGGGGACTAGCGGGAGGGATCACAGATACGCAGTATTTT
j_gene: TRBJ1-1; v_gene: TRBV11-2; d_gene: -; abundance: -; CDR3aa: CASSRGQRQEAFF; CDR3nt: TGTGCCAGCAGCCGCGGACAGAGGCAGGAAGCTTTCTTT
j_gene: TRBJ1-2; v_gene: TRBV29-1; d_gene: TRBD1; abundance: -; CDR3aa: CSVDRQGATGQNGYTF; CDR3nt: TGCAGCGTTGACCGACAGGGGGCGACTGGCCAAAATGGCTACACCTTC
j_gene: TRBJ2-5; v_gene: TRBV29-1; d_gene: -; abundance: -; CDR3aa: CSVEGQGSETQYF; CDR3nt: TGCAGCGTTGAAGGCCAGGGGTCAGAGACCCAGTACTTC
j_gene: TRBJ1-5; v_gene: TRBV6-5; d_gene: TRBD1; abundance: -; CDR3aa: CASSQTTGGDQPQHF; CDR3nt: TGTGCCAGCAGCCAGACAACAGGGGGAGACCAGCCCCAGCATTTT
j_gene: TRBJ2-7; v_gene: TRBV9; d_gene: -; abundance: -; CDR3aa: CASSTLETQSYEQYF; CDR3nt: TGTGCCAGCAGCACCCTGGAGACCCAATCCTACGAGCAGTACTTC
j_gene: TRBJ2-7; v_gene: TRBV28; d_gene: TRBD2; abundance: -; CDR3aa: CASRGLAGVYPYEQYF; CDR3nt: TGTGCCAGCAGGGGACTAGCGGGAGTTTACCCCTACGAGCAGTACTTC
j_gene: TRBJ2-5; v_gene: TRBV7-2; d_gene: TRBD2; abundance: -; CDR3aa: CARGAAGLQETQYF; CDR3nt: TGTGCCAGGGGAGCAGCGGGACTACAAGAGACCCAGTACTTC
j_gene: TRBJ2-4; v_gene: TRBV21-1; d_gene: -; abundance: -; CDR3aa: CASSKGGLDRGQVHIQYF; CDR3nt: TGTGCCAGCAGCAAAGGTGGTCTCGACAGGGGTCAGGTGCACATTCAGTACTTC
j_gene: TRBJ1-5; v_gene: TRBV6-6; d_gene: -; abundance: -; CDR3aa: CASSNTGRTSNQPQHF; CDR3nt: TGTGCCAGCAGCAATACAGGGAGAACTAGCAATCAGCCCCAGCATTTT
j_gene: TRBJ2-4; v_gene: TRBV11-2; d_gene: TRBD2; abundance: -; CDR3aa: CASSFPSGNTKNIQYF; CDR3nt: TGTGCCAGCAGCTTCCCAAGCGGGAACACAAAAAACATTCAGTACTTC
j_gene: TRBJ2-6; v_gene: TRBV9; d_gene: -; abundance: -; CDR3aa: CASSVRESGANVLTF; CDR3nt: TGTGCCAGCAGCGTTCGGGAGTCTGGGGCCAACGTCCTGACTTTC
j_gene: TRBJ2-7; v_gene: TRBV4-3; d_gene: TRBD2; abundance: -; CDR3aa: CASSQGLAGAYEQYF; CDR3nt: TGCGCCAGCAGCCAAGGGCTAGCGGGAGCCTACGAGCAGTACTTC
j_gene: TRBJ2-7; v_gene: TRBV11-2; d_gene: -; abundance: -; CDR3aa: CASSLDRLNYEQYF; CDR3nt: TGTGCCAGCAGCTTAGACCGACTTAACTACGAGCAGTACTTC
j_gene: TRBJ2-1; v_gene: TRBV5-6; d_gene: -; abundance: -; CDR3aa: CASSLYAGYSYNEQFF; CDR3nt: TGTGCCAGCAGCTTGTATGCAGGATACTCCTACAATGAGCAGTTCTTC
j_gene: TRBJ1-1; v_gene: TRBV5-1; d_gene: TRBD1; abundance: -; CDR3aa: CASSIGTVINTEAFF; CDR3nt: TGCGCCAGCAGCATCGGGACAGTTATTAACACTGAAGCTTTCTTT
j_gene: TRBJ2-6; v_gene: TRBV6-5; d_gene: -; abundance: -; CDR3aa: CASIQDFSGANVLTF; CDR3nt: TGTGCCAGCATCCAGGACTTCTCTGGGGCCAACGTCCTGACTTTC
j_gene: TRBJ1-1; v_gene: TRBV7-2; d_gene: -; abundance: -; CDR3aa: CASRPMNTEAFF; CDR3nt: TGTGCCAGCAGACCTATGAACACTGAAGCTTTCTTT
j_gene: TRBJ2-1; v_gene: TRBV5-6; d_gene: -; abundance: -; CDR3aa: CASSLAKKQFF; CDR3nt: TGTGCCAGCAGCTTGGCTAAAAAGCAGTTCTTC
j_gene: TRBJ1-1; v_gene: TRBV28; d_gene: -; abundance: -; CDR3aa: CASSSPPGSREGISAFF; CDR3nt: TGTGCCAGCAGTTCCCCCCCCGGGTCTCGGGAGGGTATTTCGGCTTTCTTT
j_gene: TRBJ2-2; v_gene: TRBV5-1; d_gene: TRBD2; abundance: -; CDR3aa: CASSYGLAGTGELFF; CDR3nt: TGCGCCAGCAGTTACGGACTAGCTGGTACCGGGGAGCTGTTTTTT
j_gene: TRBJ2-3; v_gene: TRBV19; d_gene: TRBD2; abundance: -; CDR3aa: CASSASGTSGRLTDTQYF; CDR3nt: TGTGCCAGTAGTGCATCCGGGACTAGCGGGAGGTTGACAGATACGCAGTATTTT
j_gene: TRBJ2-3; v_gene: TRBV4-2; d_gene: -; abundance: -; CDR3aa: CASSQAPGRGELLDTQYF; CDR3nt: TGTGCCAGCAGCCAGGCACCCGGCAGGGGGGAGTTGTTAGATACGCAGTATTTT
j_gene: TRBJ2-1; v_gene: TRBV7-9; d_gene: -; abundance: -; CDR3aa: CASPTRDNEQFF; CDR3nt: TGTGCCAGCCCCACTCGGGACAATGAGCAGTTCTTC
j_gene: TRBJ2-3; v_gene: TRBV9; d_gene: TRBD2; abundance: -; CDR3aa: CASSPLAGVKDTQYF; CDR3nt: TGTGCCAGCAGCCCTTTAGCGGGAGTCAAAGATACGCAGTATTTT
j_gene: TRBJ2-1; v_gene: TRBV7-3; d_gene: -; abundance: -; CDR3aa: CASRPSSKHNEQFF; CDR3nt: TGTGCCAGCAGACCTAGTTCCAAACACAATGAGCAGTTCTTC
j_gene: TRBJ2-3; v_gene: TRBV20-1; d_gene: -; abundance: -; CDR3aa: CSARAKNTQYF; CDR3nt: TGCAGTGCTAGAGCCAAAAATACGCAGTATTTT
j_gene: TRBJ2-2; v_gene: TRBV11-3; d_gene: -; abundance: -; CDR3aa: CASSLRQFGGELFF; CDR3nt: TGTGCCAGCAGCTTAAGACAATTCGGCGGGGAGCTGTTTTTT
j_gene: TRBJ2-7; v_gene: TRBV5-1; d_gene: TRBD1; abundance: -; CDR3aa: CASSITGQGVYEQYF; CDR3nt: TGCGCCAGCAGCATAACGGGACAGGGGGTATATGAGCAGTACTTC
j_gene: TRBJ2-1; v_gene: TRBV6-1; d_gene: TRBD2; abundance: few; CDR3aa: CASTSRGLGDNEQFF; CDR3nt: TGTGCCAGCACCTCAAGGGGACTAGGCGACAATGAGCAGTTCTTC
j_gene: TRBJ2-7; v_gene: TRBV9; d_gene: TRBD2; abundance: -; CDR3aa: CASSPSGRGVNEQYF; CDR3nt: TGTGCCAGCAGCCCTAGCGGGAGAGGGGTAAACGAGCAGTACTTC
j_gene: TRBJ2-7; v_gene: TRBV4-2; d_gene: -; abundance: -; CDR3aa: CASSQGAETEQYF; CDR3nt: TGTGCCAGCAGCCAGGGAGCGGAAACCGAGCAGTACTTC
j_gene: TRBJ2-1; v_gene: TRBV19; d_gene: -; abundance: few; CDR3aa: CASKSLGNEQFF; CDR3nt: TGTGCCAGTAAATCCCTCGGGAATGAGCAGTTCTTC
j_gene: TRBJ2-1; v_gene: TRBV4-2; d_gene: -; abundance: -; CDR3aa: CASSRESYNEQFF; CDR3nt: TGTGCCAGCAGCCGGGAGTCCTACAATGAGCAGTTCTTC
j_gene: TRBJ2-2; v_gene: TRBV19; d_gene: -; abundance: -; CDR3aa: CASSMGGGSGTGELFF; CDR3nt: TGTGCCAGTAGTATGGGAGGTGGGAGCGGCACCGGGGAGCTGTTTTTT
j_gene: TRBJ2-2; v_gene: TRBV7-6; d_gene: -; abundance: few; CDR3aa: CASSLAGGGSITGELFF; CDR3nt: TGTGCCAGCAGCTTAGCGGGAGGAGGGAGCATCACCGGGGAGCTGTTTTTT
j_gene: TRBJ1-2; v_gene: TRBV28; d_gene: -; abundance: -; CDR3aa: CASSLRGTDGYTF; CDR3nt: TGTGCCAGCAGTTTACGGGGTACAGATGGCTACACCTTC
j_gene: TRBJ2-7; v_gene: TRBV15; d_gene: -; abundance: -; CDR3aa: CATSRSIEALGPYEQYF; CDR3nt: TGTGCCACCAGCAGGTCCATCGAGGCTCTTGGCCCCTACGAGCAGTACTTC
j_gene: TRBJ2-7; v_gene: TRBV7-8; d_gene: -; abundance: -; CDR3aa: CASSLRLTDVRDEQYF; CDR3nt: TGTGCCAGCAGCTTACGGCTCACCGATGTCCGGGACGAGCAGTACTTC